This entry concerns a single T cell receptor beta chain. The sample is drawn from a study of T cell responses to AZD1222 COVID-19 vaccine. Using immunoSEQ multiplex PCR, the repertoire was profiled, and TCRdb retains in-frame clones only, with some absent. The table lists around 190,000 clones, roughly 94% of them singletons. V lost 2 bases to trimming and J lost 0 bases; unmatched junction nucleotides: 6. This CDR3 is 16 amino acids long. CDR1 is SGHKS and CDR2 is YYEKEE in the germline V gene (reference sequence). The chain employs TRBV5-5 and TRBJ2-3; 7 bases fit TRBD1. This material consisted of peripheral blood, taken 28 days after the second AZD1222 dose. The sequence derives from an adult who received the AZD1222 COVID-19 vaccine. The CDR3 here is CASSLSGTVSTDTQYF. In nucleotides, the CDR3 is TGTGCCAGCAGCTTATCCGGGACAGTTAGCACAGATACGCAGTATTTT.